Sequencing of this T cell receptor beta chain was carried out in a study of blood T cell repertoires in COVID-19. Study-wide context: PBMCs, B-cell-depleted T cells, or T cells provided the cDNA or gDNA that made up the material.

Profiled with immunoSEQ multiplex PCR; TCRdb holds only in-frame clones, not every one. Found here are about 77,000 clones, about 70% of them singletons; the top ten hold approximately 20%. The CDR3 extends over 15 amino acids. CDR1 SGHRS and CDR2 YFSETQ come from the germline V gene. V lost 3 bases to trimming and J lost 4 bases; unmatched junction nucleotides: 5. Material for sequencing was peripheral blood. V gene TRBV5-1 combines with J gene TRBJ1-4, with 8 bases that match TRBD1. This TCR was recovered from a man aged 55 to 70 with acute or convalescent COVID-19. CDR3 protein: CASSSDRALNEKLFF. As DNA, the CDR3 is TGCGCCAGCAGCTCGGACAGGGCCCTTAATGAAAAACTGTTTTTT.